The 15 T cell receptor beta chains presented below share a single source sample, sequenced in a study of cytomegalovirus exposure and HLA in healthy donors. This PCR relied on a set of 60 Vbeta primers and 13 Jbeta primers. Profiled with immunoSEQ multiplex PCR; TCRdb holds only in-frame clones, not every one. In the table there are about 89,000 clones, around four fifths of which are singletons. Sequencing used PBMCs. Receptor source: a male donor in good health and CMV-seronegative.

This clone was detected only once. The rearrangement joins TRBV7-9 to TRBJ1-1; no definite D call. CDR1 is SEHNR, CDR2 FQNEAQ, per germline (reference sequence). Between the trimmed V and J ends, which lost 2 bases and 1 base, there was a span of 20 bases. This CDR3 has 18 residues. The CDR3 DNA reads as TGTGCCAGCAGCTTACGTGGGCAGGCCCCTATGTGGAACACTGAAGCTTTCTTT. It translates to CASSLRGQAPMWNTEAFF. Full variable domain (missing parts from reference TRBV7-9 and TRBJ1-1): DTGVSQNPRHKITKRGQNVTFRCDPISEHNRLYWYRQTLGQGPEFLTYFQNEAQLEKSRLLSDRFSAERPKGSFSTLEIQRTEQGDSAMYLCASSLRGQAPMWNTEAFFGQGTRLTVV.

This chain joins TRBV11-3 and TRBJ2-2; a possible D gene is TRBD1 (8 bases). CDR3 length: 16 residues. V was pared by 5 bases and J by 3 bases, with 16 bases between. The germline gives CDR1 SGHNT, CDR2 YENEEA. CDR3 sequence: CASSDRQGRDTGELFF. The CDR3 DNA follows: TGTGCCAGCAGCGACAGACAGGGGAGGGACACCGGGGAGCTGTTTTTT.

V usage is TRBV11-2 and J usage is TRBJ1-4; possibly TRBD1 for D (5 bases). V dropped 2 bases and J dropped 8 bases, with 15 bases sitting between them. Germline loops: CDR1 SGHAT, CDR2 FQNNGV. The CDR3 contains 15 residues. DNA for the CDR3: TGTGCCAGCAGCTTACAACCAGGGTACGGAGAAAAACTGTTTTTT. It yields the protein CASSLQPGYGEKLFF. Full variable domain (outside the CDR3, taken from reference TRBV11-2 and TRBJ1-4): EAGVAQSPRYKIIEKRQSVAFWCNPISGHATLYWYQQILGQGPKLLIQFQNNGVVDDSQLPKDRFSAERLKGVDSTLKIQPAKLEDSAVYLCASSLQPGYGEKLFFGSGTQLSVL.

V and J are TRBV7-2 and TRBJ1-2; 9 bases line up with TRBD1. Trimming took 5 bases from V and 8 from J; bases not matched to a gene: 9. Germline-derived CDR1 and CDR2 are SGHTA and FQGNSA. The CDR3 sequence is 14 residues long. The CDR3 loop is CASSLRTGEGGYTF. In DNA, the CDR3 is TGTGCCAGCAGCCTCCGGACAGGGGAGGGAGGCTACACCTTC.

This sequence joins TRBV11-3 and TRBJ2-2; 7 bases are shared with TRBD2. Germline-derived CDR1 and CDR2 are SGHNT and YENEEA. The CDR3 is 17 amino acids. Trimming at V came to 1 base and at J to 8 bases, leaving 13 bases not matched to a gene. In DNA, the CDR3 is TGTGCCAGCAGCTTAGGGTCTCCGGGACTACTAAAAGGGGAGCTGTTTTTT. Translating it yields CASSLGSPGLLKGELFF.

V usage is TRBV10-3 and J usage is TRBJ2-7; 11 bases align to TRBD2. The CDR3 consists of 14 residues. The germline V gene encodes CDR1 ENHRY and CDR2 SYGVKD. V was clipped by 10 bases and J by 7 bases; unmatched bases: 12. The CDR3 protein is CATQTSGGPGEQYF. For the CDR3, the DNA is TGTGCCACCCAAACTAGCGGGGGCCCAGGGGAGCAGTACTTC.

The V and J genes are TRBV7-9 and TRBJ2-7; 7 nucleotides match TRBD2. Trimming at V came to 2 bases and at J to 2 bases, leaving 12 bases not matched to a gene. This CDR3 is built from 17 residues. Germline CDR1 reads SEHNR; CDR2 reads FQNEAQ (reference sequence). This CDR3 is CASSLLSASGIPYEQYF. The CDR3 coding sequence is TGTGCCAGCAGCTTACTAAGTGCAAGCGGGATCCCCTACGAGCAGTACTTC.

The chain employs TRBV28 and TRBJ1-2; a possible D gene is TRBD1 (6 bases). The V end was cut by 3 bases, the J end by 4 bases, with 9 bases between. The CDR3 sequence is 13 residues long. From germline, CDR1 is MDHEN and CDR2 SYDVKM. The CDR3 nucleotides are TGTGCCAGCAGTTTGACAGGCAGCTATGGCTACACCTTC. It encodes CASSLTGSYGYTF.

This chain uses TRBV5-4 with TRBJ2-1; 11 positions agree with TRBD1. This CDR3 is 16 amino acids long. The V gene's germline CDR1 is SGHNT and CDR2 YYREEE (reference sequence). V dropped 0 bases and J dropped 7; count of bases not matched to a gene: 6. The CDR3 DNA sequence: TGTGCCAGCAGCTTGGTCGCAGGACAGGGGGCGAATGAGCAGTTCTTC. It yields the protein CASSLVAGQGANEQFF.

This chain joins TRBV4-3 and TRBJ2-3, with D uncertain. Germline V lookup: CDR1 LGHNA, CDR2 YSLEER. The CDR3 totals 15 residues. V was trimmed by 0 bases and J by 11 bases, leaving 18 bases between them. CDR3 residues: CASSQEAAGPLGQYF. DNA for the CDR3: TGCGCCAGCAGCCAAGAGGCCGCAGGTCCCCTGGGGCAGTATTTT.

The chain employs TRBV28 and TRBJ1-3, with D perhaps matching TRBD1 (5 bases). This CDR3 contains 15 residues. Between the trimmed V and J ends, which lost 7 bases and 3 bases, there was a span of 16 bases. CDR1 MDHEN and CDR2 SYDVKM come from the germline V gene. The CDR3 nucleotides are TGTGCCAGCACCGGGTGGGGGGGTAGTGGAAACACCATATATTTT. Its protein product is CASTGWGGSGNTIYF.

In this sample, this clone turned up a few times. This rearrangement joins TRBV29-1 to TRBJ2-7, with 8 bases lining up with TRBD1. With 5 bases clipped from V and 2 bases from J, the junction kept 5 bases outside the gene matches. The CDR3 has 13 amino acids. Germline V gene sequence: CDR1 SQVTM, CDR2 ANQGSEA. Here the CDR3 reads CSVKGTGTYEQYF. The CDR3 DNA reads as TGCAGCGTTAAGGGGACAGGAACCTACGAGCAGTACTTC.

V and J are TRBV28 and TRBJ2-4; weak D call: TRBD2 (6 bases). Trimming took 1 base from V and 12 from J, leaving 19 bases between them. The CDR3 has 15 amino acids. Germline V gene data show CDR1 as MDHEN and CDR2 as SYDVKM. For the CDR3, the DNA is TGTGCCAGCAGTTTATCGTCCGGGACTGGCCACAGTCAGTACTTC. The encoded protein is CASSLSSGTGHSQYF.

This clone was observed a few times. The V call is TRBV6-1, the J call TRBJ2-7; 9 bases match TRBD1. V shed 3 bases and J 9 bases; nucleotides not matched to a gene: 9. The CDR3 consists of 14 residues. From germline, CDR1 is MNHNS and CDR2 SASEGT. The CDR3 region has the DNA TGTGCCAGCAGTGAGCGGGACAGGGACCGTGGGCAGTACTTC. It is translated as CASSERDRDRGQYF.

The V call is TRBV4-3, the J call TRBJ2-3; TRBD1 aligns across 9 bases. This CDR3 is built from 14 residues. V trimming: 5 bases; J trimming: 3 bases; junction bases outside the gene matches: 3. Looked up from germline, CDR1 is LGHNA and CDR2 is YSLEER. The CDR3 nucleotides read TGCGCCAGCAGCTTGACAGGGGGGACAGATACGCAGTATTTT. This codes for CASSLTGGTDTQYF.